The text below deals with one T cell receptor beta chain. From the germline J gene comes the end of the CDR3, since the read stops 3 residues before it. The data were taken from a study of T cells in women clearing cervical HPV infection. Profiled with immunoSEQ multiplex PCR; TCRdb holds only in-frame clones, not every one. In all, the sample yields roughly 42,000 clones. Germline CDR1 DFQATT, CDR2 SNEGSKA (reference sequence). V lost 2 bases and J lost 2, with 7 bases in between. CDR3 length: 13 amino acids. The rearrangement joins TRBV20-1 to TRBJ1-5; D gene ambiguous. The sequence came from a woman aged 18-69 years with a cervical HPV16 infection that either progressed to CIN3+ or cleared (not recorded which). Sequencing was carried out using blood buffy coat. Incomplete CDR3 DNA: TGCAGTGCTAGACTAGGTGGCAATCAGCCC. Translated: CSARLGGNQP. The CDR3 as a whole reads CSARLGGNQPQHF.